A single sample gave rise to the 31 T cell receptor beta chains below, sequenced in a study of blood T cell repertoires in COVID-19. Clones were read by immunoSEQ multiplex PCR, and TCRdb kept only the in-frame ones, dropping some. The sample records roughly 250,000 clones, 70% to 85% being singletons. Material for sequencing was peripheral blood. These TCRs come from a woman at least 80 years old with acute or convalescent COVID-19.

This chain uses TRBV28 with TRBJ1-2; D is uncertain. There are 13 residues in the CDR3. Germline CDR1 and CDR2: MDHEN and SYDVKM. V lost 6 bases, J lost 4 bases, and 12 bases lay in between. The DNA for the CDR3 is TGTGCCAGCAGCCCTAAAACTCTCTATGGCTACACCTTC. Its protein is CASSPKTLYGYTF.

The chain links TRBV29-1 to TRBJ1-2; TRBD1 might be the D (5 bases). Germline V CDR1 and CDR2: SQVTM, ANQGSEA. The CDR3 contains 14 residues. Trimming took 4 bases from V and 2 from J, leaving 14 bases between them. Written as DNA, the CDR3 is TGCAGCGTTGGGTCCCCACCAGGGAACTATGGCTACACCTTC. As protein: CSVGSPPGNYGYTF.

The chain employs TRBV2 and TRBJ2-7, with unresolved D. Germline CDR1 is SNHLY and CDR2 is FYNNEI. There are 11 residues in the CDR3. V lost 4 bases to trimming and J lost 2 bases, with 3 bases between them. Here the CDR3 reads CASSVAYEQYF. The CDR3 coding sequence is TGTGCCAGCAGTGTCGCCTACGAGCAGTACTTC.

This chain links TRBV24-1 with TRBJ2-7; D possibly corresponds to TRBD2 (6 bases). Deletions cut 2 bases from V and 0 bases from J, with 10 bases between. CDR3 length: 15 amino acids. Germline CDR1 reads KGHDR; CDR2 reads SFDVKD. The CDR3 protein is CATSDSAGSSYEQYF. The CDR3 nucleotides are TGTGCCACCAGTGATTCGGCCGGGAGCTCCTACGAGCAGTACTTC.

This clone showed up just a few times. The chain couples TRBV4-2 to TRBJ2-7, with 7 bases fitting TRBD2. Germline V gene sequence: CDR1 LGHNA, CDR2 YNFKEQ. This CDR3 has 16 residues. J gave up 7 bases and V 2 bases, and 14 bases lay outside the gene matches. The CDR3, as DNA: TGTGCCAGCAGCCAAAGTCAGACTAGCCGCCGACGGGAGCAGTACTTC. This sequence encodes CASSQSQTSRRREQYF.

This rearrangement joins TRBV5-1 to TRBJ1-4; TRBD1 agrees at 8 bases. The germline V gene encodes CDR1 SGHRS and CDR2 YFSETQ. V lost 4 bases, J lost 3 bases, and 5 bases stayed unmatched. The CDR3 sequence is 15 residues long. CDR3 sequence reads: CASSVNRGANEKLFF. The DNA of the CDR3 is TGCGCCAGCAGCGTCAACAGGGGGGCTAATGAAAAACTGTTTTTT.

V is TRBV2 and J is TRBJ2-3; possible D gene TRBD2, 6 bases. The CDR3 runs to 15 residues. V gave up 4 bases and J gave up 0 bases, with 11 bases separating them. Germline V gene sequence: CDR1 SNHLY, CDR2 FYNNEI. The CDR3 DNA reads as TGTGCCAGCAGTGGGAGGGGCCCAAGCACAGATACGCAGTATTTT. It encodes CASSGRGPSTDTQYF.

This rearrangement joins TRBV5-1 to TRBJ2-2; perhaps TRBD2 as D (6 bases). Germline CDR1 SGHRS, CDR2 YFSETQ. The V gene lost 7 bases and the J gene lost 8 bases, with 15 bases spanning the gap. CDR3 size: 13 residues. CDR3 in DNA: TGCGCCAGCGGGCAGGCGGGGCGAGGGGAGCTGTTTTTT. Translated: CASGQAGRGELFF.

The chain recombines TRBV19 with TRBJ1-2; unclear D gene. This CDR3 comprises 15 residues. Deletions cut 0 bases from V and 6 bases from J, with 14 bases between. Looked up from germline, CDR1 is LNHDA and CDR2 is SQIVND (reference sequence). This CDR3 is CASSIEGIRRDGYTF. CDR3 nucleotide sequence: TGTGCCAGTAGTATAGAGGGGATAAGGAGGGATGGCTACACCTTC. The full variable domain, its missing parts supplied by reference TRBV19 and TRBJ1-2, is DGGITQSPKYLFRKEGQNVTLSCEQNLNHDAMYWYRQDPGQGLRLIYYSQIVNDFQKGDIAEGYSVSREKKESFPLTVTSAQKNPTAFYLCASSIEGIRRDGYTFGSGTRLTVV.

The CDR3 region has the DNA TGTGCCAGCAAATTCCAGGAGAACACTGAAGCTTTCTTT. Translated, it gives CASKFQENTEAFF. The chain is built from TRBV2 and TRBJ1-1; the D is unclear. Trimming took off 7 bases at V and 1 base at J, with 10 bases between the two ends. Germline-derived CDR1 and CDR2 are SNHLY and FYNNEI. The CDR3 runs to 13 residues.

The chain joins TRBV5-1 to TRBJ1-1; unclear D gene. This CDR3 spans 13 amino acids. Germline V gene data show CDR1 as SGHRS and CDR2 as YFSETQ. V lost 2 bases and J 1 base, leaving 6 bases between the germline ends. The CDR3 DNA reads as TGCGCCAGCAGCTTCTCAGAGAACACTGAAGCTTTCTTT. This codes for CASSFSENTEAFF.

The chain joins TRBV2 to TRBJ2-4; D is perhaps TRBD1 (6 bases). CDR1 is SNHLY and CDR2 is FYNNEI in the germline V gene. The CDR3 is 13 residues long. Trimming shortened V by 6 bases and J by 6 bases, and 12 bases separated the two germline ends. The CDR3 sequence is CASRETGVNIQYF. The CDR3 region has the DNA TGTGCCAGCAGGGAGACAGGAGTAAACATTCAGTACTTC.

This chain uses TRBV27 with TRBJ2-1, with TRBD2 matching 10 bases. The CDR3 runs 17 residues. The germline gives CDR1 MNHEY, CDR2 SMNVEV (reference sequence). V shed 4 bases and J 2 bases; nucleotides not matched to a gene: 8. CDR3 DNA sequence: TGTGCCAGCAGTTACTCCAGCGGGGGGGCAACCTACAATGAGCAGTTCTTC. It encodes CASSYSSGGATYNEQFF.

The V call is TRBV5-8, the J call TRBJ2-3; 8 positions match TRBD2. The CDR3 length is 17 residues. Unmatched junction bases numbered 10, after V lost 1 base and J lost 3 bases. Germline V gives CDR1 SGHTS, CDR2 YDEGEE. CDR3 bases: TGTGCCAGCAGCTTGAGCGGGGGAGCCTTAGGAACAGATACGCAGTATTTT. This translates into CASSLSGGALGTDTQYF.

This clone was seen only a few times. The chain carries TRBV6-1 and TRBJ1-1; D call uncertain. V lost 2 bases to trimming and J lost 6 bases, with 13 bases between them. This CDR3 has 14 amino acids. The germline CDR1 and CDR2 sequences are MNHNS and SASEGT. The CDR3: CASSERRVRAEAFF. The CDR3 DNA reads as TGTGCCAGCAGTGAAAGGCGGGTAAGGGCTGAAGCTTTCTTT.

The chain employs TRBV18 and TRBJ2-6; D may be TRBD2 (5 bases). This CDR3 is 18 amino acids long. The V end was cut by 2 bases, the J end by 3 bases, with 17 bases between. Germline V gene lookup returns CDR1 KGHSH and CDR2 LQKENI. As DNA, the CDR3 is TGTGCCAGCTCACCAAGCTTGGAGGATTCGGGTGGGGCCAACGTCCTGACTTTC. It translates to CASSPSLEDSGGANVLTF.

The chain employs TRBV9 and TRBJ2-7, with D perhaps TRBD1 (8 bases). Germline CDR1 is SGDLS and CDR2 is YYNGEE. This CDR3 comprises 17 residues. V dropped 0 bases and J dropped 2 bases, with 18 bases sitting between them. The CDR3 coding sequence is TGTGCCAGCAGCGTAGGAGTTGGACAGGGAGGGGCCTACGAGCAGTACTTC. Translated: CASSVGVGQGGAYEQYF.

DNA of the CDR3: TGTGCCAGCAGCTTGCTCCCGGGTCTCAAGACTGAAGCTTTCTTT. Protein: CASSLLPGLKTEAFF. The chain couples TRBV5-4 to TRBJ1-1; D call uncertain. In germline, CDR1 is SGHNT, CDR2 YYREEE (reference sequence). Trimming took off 1 base at V and 5 bases at J, with 15 bases between the two ends. The CDR3 has 15 residues.

The chain recombines TRBV6-6 with TRBJ2-7; maybe TRBD2 (5 bases). Germline values: CDR1 MNHNY, CDR2 SVGAGI (reference sequence). This CDR3 has 14 amino acids. V was clipped by 7 bases and J by 5 bases, with 18 bases between them. CDR3 protein: CASIRRVGDHEQYF. CDR3 in DNA: TGTGCCAGCATTAGGCGGGTGGGCGACCACGAGCAGTACTTC.

The chain recombines TRBV29-1 with TRBJ2-7; D is possibly TRBD2 (6 bases). The germline V and J ends were trimmed by 5 bases and 4 bases, with 18 bases remaining between them. This CDR3 is 14 amino acids long. Looked up from germline, CDR1 is SQVTM and CDR2 is ANQGSEA. For the CDR3, the DNA is TGCAGCGTTCGGAGGGGTCAACCTTATTACGAGCAGTACTTC. Amino acid sequence: CSVRRGQPYYEQYF.

The chain has TRBV3-1 (or the pseudogene TRBV3-2) and TRBJ2-3, with 10 bases aligning to TRBD1. CDR3 size: 15 residues. Germline V gene sequence: CDR1 LGHDT, CDR2 YNNKEL (reference sequence). J was trimmed by 0 bases and V by 4 bases; bases with no gene match: 1. The DNA of the CDR3 is TGTGCCAGCAGCCGGGACAGGGGTAGCACAGATACGCAGTATTTT. Residues: CASSRDRGSTDTQYF.

CDR3 region: CASSQAGTGGAETQYF. CDR3 nucleotide sequence: TGCGCCAGCAGCCAAGCCGGGACAGGGGGCGCGGAGACCCAGTACTTC. The chain employs TRBV4-1 and TRBJ2-5; 12 bases map to TRBD1. Germline CDR1 MGHRA, CDR2 YSYEKL. The CDR3 length is 16 residues. Trimming cost V 1 base and J 5 bases; bases outside gene matches: 5.

This chain joins TRBV6-1 and TRBJ1-2; D is perhaps TRBD1 (6 bases). The V gene lost 6 bases and the J gene lost 4 bases, with 12 bases spanning the gap. This CDR3 contains 13 residues. Germline V gene data show CDR1 as MNHNS and CDR2 as SASEGT. CDR3 bases: TGTGCCAGCAGCCAGGGGTGGATCTATGGCTACACCTTC. This translates into CASSQGWIYGYTF.

With regard to this clone: The sample carries other DNA sequences with the same CDR3. The V call is TRBV12-3 or TRBV12-4, the J call TRBJ2-5, with 7 nucleotides matching TRBD1. Unmatched junction bases numbered 3, after V lost 6 bases and J lost 2 bases. This CDR3 is 13 amino acids long. CDR3 sequence reads: CASRRTGQETQYF. The CDR3 DNA sequence: TGTGCCAGCAGGAGGACAGGTCAAGAGACCCAGTACTTC.

Turning to this clone: An end of the junction does not agree with germline; a read error may underlie this. This chain links TRBV14 with TRBJ1-5; D is perhaps TRBD1 (5 bases). Germline CDR1 and CDR2: SGHDN and FVKESK. The CDR3 is 13 amino acids. Here the CDR3 DNA reads TGTGCCAGCAGCAAAGACAGTAATCAGCCCCAGCATTTT. Translating it yields CASSKDSNQPQHF.

The chain joins TRBV5-1 to TRBJ2-7; D is perhaps TRBD1 (5 bases). Trimming shortened V by 3 bases and J by 2 bases, and 9 bases separated the two germline ends. This CDR3 is 13 amino acids long. In germline, CDR1 is SGHRS, CDR2 YFSETQ. The CDR3 coding sequence is TGCGCCAGCAGCTACCAGGGCCCCTACGAGCAGTACTTC. It codes for CASSYQGPYEQYF.

The CDR3 region has the DNA TGTGCCACCACCGAAGGGACTAGCGGGGCCCGCACAGATACGCAGTATTTT. Encoded protein: CATTEGTSGARTDTQYF. The chain is built from TRBV24-1 and TRBJ2-3, with 13 bases aligning to TRBD2. Per germline, CDR1 KGHDR and CDR2 SFDVKD. CDR3 length: 17 residues. The V gene end was trimmed by 8 bases and the J gene end by 1 base; junction bases not matched to a gene: 8.

The chain is built from TRBV5-6 and TRBJ1-1; tentative D call: TRBD1 (5 bases). The length of the CDR3 is 14 residues. V shed 4 bases and J shed 0 bases, with 10 bases lying between them. CDR1 is SGHDT, CDR2 YYEEEE, per germline. CDR3 amino acids: CASSVETVNTEAFF. The CDR3 DNA reads TGTGCCAGCAGCGTGGAGACAGTGAACACTGAAGCTTTCTTT.

V gene TRBV14 combines with J gene TRBJ1-3, with D possibly matching TRBD1 (5 bases). Trimming left V 2 bases short and J 0 bases short, with 11 bases between. CDR1 is SGHDN and CDR2 is FVKESK in the germline V gene. CDR3 length: 16 residues. CDR3: CASSQIRQNSGNTIYF. In DNA form, the CDR3 reads TGTGCCAGCAGCCAAATCCGACAGAACTCTGGAAACACCATATATTTT. Full variable domain (outside the CDR3, taken from reference TRBV14 and TRBJ1-3): EAGVTQFPSHSVIEKGQTVTLRCDPISGHDNLYWYRRVMGKEIKFLLHFVKESKQDESGMPNNRFLAERTGGTYSTLKVQPAELEDSGVYFCASSQIRQNSGNTIYFGEGSWLTVV.

This chain joins TRBV5-1 and TRBJ1-3; 7 bases are shared with TRBD1. Per the germline V gene, CDR1 is SGHRS and CDR2 is YFSETQ. This CDR3 comprises 15 residues. With 5 bases clipped from V and 0 bases from J, the junction kept 5 bases outside the gene matches. CDR3 in amino acids: CASRYGQDSGNTIYF. Here the CDR3 DNA reads TGCGCCAGCAGGTATGGACAGGACTCTGGAAACACCATATATTTT.

The J gene is TRBJ1-1, the V gene TRBV2; TRBD1 agrees at 7 bases. CDR3 length equals 14 residues. Per the germline V gene, CDR1 is SNHLY and CDR2 is FYNNEI. The trim removed 2 bases at V and 4 bases at J, leaving 4 bases unmatched. As DNA, the CDR3 is TGTGCCAGCAGTGAACAGGGGGTTTTCACTGAAGCTTTCTTT. This gives the protein CASSEQGVFTEAFF.